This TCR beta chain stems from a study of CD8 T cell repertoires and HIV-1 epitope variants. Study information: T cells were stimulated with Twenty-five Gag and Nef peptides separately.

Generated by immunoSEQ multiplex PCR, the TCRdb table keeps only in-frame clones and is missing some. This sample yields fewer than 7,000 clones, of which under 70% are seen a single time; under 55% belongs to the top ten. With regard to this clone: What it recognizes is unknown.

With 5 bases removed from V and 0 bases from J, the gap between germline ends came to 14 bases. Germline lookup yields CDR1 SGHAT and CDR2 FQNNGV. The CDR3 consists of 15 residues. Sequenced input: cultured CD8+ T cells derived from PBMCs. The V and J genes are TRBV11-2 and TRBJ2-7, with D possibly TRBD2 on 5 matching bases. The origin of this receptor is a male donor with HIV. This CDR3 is CASSSEIGSSYEQYF. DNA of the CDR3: TGTGCCAGCAGCAGTGAGATAGGGAGCTCCTACGAGCAGTACTTC.